Reported below is one T cell receptor beta chain. The antigen this receptor binds is unknown. Base qualities were left out, and no much larger clone turns up one base away. This specimen comes from a study of blood T cell repertoires in COVID-19 (dated by TCRdb to 2020 to 2022). Concerning the study at large: Samples covering the acute and convalescent phases of COVID-19 were provided by collaborators in the United States, Italy and Spain. The prospective study material was composed of cDNA or gDNA derived from T cells, B-cell-depleted T cells, or PBMCs. Subjects who had been exposed to COVID-19, were actively infected with it, or had recovered from it provided the deeply sampled blood TCRbeta repertoires that made up the dataset. The repertoires were released in a freely available public database meant as a resource for research on the immune response to SARS-CoV-2. Samples came from the ongoing ImmuneRACE study (first 160 participants) plus 1,254 subjects from 6 global collaborators. The sample metadata nearly always contained a de-identified subject ID, COVID-19 status, age in years and sex. Where available, HLA class I and class II types were taken from metadata supplied by the sample provider and were not determined by assay-based typing.

What the authors observed across the whole study: The amount of clinical and demographic metadata varied by source and participant and was provided uncurated.

Trimming at the junction amounts to 0 bases on V and 9 bases on J, and the germline ends lie 9 bases apart. The CDR3 runs 14 residues from the cysteine to the phenylalanine. The CDR3 DNA has 42 bases and is translated from base 1. Taken from the germline V gene (reference sequence), the CDR1 and CDR2 loops are LGHDT and YNNKEL. The immunoSEQ Assay, a bias-controlled multiplex PCR, was used to amplify TCRbeta CDR3 regions from genomic DNA. As for the authors' bioinformatics: Within the assay, amplification of reference gene primers was used to estimate how many nucleated cells each sample contained. To quantify the absolute abundance of each unique TCRbeta CDR3 rearrangement, sequence reads were collapsed and filtered. For each sample, productive Simpson clonality was calculated as the square root of Simpson's diversity index across productive rearrangements. TCRdb carries this immuneACCESS record with in-frame sequences only. Its versions omit some clonotypes, under half of them owing to an unresolved V gene in the studies checked, with the rest unexplained. V and J calls and clone size are those listed in that table; D and trimming were worked out from the DNA. For this sample the table gives 280,000 or so clones, of which around 90% were detected only once. 9.4% of the sample is held by the ten biggest clonotypes.

The collaborating institutions used their own protocols to collect whole blood in K2EDTA tubes. For TCRbeta analysis, collaborators shipped samples as frozen whole blood, isolated PBMCs, or DNA extracted from either of those sample types. The specimen sequenced was peripheral blood. In this chain, TRBV3-1 (or the pseudogene TRBV3-2) is recombined with TRBJ1-6, with the D gene not confidently named. This sequence was found in a man younger than 30 with active or convalescent COVID-19. The nucleotides are TGTGCCAGCAGCCAAGACTCCTCCCGTTCACCCCTCCACTTT. It is translated as CASSQDSSRSPLHF.